The clone carrying this TCR beta chain was counted many times. CDR1 and CDR2 (germline): DFQATT, SNEGSKA (reference sequence). The length of the CDR3 is 15 residues. V shed 6 bases and J 0 bases; nucleotides not matched to a gene: 8. The data belong to a study of T cells in Graves' hyperthyroidism and ophthalmopathy. The TCR beta CDR3 regions underwent amplification using RNA transcripts as the source. Initially, a first-round RT-PCR of the TCR CDR3 employed the HTBI primer set. TCRdb re-derived calls from the multiplex PCR reads in MiXCR, one entry per CDR3 protein. This table has roughly 420,000 distinct CDR3 sequences, 15% to 19% appearing once. Researchers barred patients who had uncontrolled infection, other autoimmune disease, pregnancy or lactation.

The material sequenced was blood. The chain combines TRBV20-1 with TRBJ2-1; 7 bases fit TRBD2. The sequence came from a woman under 30 with Graves' hyperthyroidism. The CDR3 here is CSATRAGSSYNEQFF. Written as DNA, the CDR3 is TGCAGTGCCACAAGAGCGGGAAGCTCCTACAATGAGCAGTTCTTC.